This record covers a single T cell receptor (beta chain). The source of the sample is a study of blood T cell repertoires in COVID-19. The overall study: PBMCs, B-cell-depleted T cells, or T cells were the source of the cDNA or gDNA that made up the material.

Germline V gene lookup returns CDR1 SNHLY and CDR2 FYNNEI. The V end lost 6 bases, the J end lost 0 bases, and 8 bases lay between the germline ends. This CDR3 comprises 14 residues. In the study's own analysis: Amplification with reference gene primers provided the estimates of nucleated cell counts. Here immunoSEQ multiplex PCR was the method, and the copy in TCRdb shows in-frame clones only, minus some. V and J calls and clone size follow that table, whereas D and trimming were derived from the DNA. The sample includes some 120,000 clones, around 81% of them seen just once. Patients of the Seattle cohort, enrolled during active infection, were followed longitudinally.

V gene TRBV2 combines with J gene TRBJ2-2, with D possibly being TRBD1 (6 bases). This TCR was sampled from a man in his thirties or forties with COVID-19, enrolled during active disease. The sequencing sample was made of peripheral blood. CDR3 coding DNA: TGTGCCAGCAGGGGGGCGGCGAACACCGGGGAGCTGTTTTTT. Encoded protein: CASRGAANTGELFF.